Given below is one T cell receptor (beta chain) in context. CDR1 is SEHNR, CDR2 FQNEAQ, per germline (reference sequence). Deletions cut 4 bases from V and 6 bases from J, with 7 bases between. CDR3 length equals 12 residues. Per the original data handling: Estimation of nucleated cell counts relied on the amplification of reference gene primers. Assay used: immunoSEQ multiplex PCR; TCRdb lists only in-frame clones, some missing. The V and J calls and clone size were taken over from that table, and D and trimming were inferred from the DNA. In the table there are 100,000 to 150,000 clones, about four fifths of which are singletons. These data belong to a study of blood T cell repertoires in COVID-19. Study at large: The United States, Italy and Spain were the sources of the acute and convalescent COVID-19 samples. The analysed material was cDNA or gDNA that came from T cells, B-cell-depleted T cells, or PBMCs.

This clonotype was obtained from a man aged 40-49 years with active or convalescent COVID-19. Specimen: peripheral blood. The chain combines TRBV7-9 with TRBJ1-5, with D unclear. The CDR3 DNA follows: TGTGCCAGCAGCTCGAACGGTCAGCCCCAGCATTTT. This sequence encodes CASSSNGQPQHF.